Sequencing of this TCR beta chain was carried out in a study of identifying expanded T cells in peripheral blood. Regarding the study as a whole: Technical replicates showed about 1.2 changed clones; two weeks roughly 15; four weeks 19. Variance in clone template counts between approximately 2-week samples significantly increased with total template count across all healthy donors.

Comments on this clone: Its antigen is still unknown.

Looked up from germline, CDR1 is SGHRS and CDR2 is YFSETQ. J gave up 4 bases and V 4 bases, and 5 bases lay outside the gene matches. This CDR3 region has 13 residues. Libraries were prepared by immunoSEQ multiplex PCR; TCRdb keeps only in-frame clonotypes and omits some of them. The data show 70,000 to 100,000 clones, about nine tenths seen once. During the collection period, no donor immune events like infections were recorded. The receptor was isolated from a person between 18 and 75 years old in good health. Material: blood. V gene TRBV5-1 combines with J gene TRBJ2-7; 7 nucleotides align to TRBD1. This chain's CDR3 is CASSPGQSYEQYF. In DNA form, the CDR3 reads TGCGCCAGCAGCCCGGGACAGTCATACGAGCAGTACTTC.